This TCR beta chain comes out of a study of OX40 agonist ivuxolimab in advanced cancers. The protocol was immunoSEQ multiplex PCR, while the TCRdb copy is restricted to in-frame clones and leaves out a portion. The table lists 96,000 or so clones, approximately 80% of them singletons. The CDR3 contains 13 residues. The V end lost 1 base, the J end lost 7 bases, and 8 bases lay between the germline ends. Germline CDR1 is SGHAT and CDR2 is FQNNGV. The chain recombines TRBV11-2 with TRBJ1-5, with TRBD1 as a possible D gene (5 bases). The sequenced sample was CD4+ or CD8+ T cells sorted from blood, obtained in a trial of the OX40 agonist ivuxolimab. This TCR came from an adult with an advanced solid tumor such as melanoma, head and neck, liver or kidney cancer. The CDR3 nucleotides are TGTGCCAGCAGCTTAGGGGGCGGCCAGCCCCAGCATTTT. Protein product: CASSLGGGQPQHF.